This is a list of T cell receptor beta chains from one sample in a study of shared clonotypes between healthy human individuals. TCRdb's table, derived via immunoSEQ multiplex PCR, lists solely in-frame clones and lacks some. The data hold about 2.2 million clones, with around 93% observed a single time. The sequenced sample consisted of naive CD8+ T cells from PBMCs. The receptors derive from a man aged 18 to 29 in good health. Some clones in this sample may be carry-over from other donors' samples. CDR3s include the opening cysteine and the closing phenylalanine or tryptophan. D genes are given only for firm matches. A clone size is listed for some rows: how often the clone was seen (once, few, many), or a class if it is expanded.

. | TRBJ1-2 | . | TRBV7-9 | CASSLAGQTPTDYGYTF
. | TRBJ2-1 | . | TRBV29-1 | CSVMTGGSNEQFF
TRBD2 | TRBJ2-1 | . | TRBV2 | CASKSGRAIYNEQFF
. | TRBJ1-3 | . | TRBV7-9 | CASSLKGGPTIYF
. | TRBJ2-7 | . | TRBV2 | CASNQGGRSPAYEQYF
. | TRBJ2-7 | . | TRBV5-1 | CASSWKDGAYEQYF
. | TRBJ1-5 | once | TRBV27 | CASSFLGSNQPQHF
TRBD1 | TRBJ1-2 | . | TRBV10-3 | CAISEDRGRRYGYTF
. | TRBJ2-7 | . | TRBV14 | CASSQGPGSSYEQYF
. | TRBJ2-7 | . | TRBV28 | CASSARDRRGEQYF
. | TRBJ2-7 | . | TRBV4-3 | CASSQVAAASYEQYF
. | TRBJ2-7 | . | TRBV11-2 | CASSLEADYEQYF
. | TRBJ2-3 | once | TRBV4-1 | CASSQDGVRTDTQYF
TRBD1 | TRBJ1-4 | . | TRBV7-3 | CASSSTGGGGEKLFF
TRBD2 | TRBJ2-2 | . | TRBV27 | CASSLLGAGDTGELFF
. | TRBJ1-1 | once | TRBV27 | CASSLRGLGRDTEAFF
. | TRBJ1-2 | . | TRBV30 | CAWRRGANYGYTF